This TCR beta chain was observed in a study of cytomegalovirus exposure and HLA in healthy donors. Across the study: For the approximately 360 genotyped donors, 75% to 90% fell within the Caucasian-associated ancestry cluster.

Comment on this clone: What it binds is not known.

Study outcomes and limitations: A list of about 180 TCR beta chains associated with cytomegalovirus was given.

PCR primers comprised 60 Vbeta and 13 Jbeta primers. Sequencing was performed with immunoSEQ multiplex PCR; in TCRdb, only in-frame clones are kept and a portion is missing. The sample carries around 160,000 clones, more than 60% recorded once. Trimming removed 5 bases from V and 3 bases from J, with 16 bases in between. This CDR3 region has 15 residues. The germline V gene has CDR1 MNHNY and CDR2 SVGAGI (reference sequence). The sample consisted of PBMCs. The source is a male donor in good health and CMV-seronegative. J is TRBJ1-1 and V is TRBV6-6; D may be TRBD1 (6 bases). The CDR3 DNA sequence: TGTGCCAGCAGTAACCTGGGGGCCGGGGACACTGAAGCTTTCTTT. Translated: CASSNLGAGDTEAFF.